These 25 T cell receptor beta chains share one sample of origin, sequenced in a study of metastatic and nonmetastatic thyroid tumors. Not a single patient had been given any form of treatment at any point before undergoing thyroid surgery. MiXCR was used by TCRdb to re-call the PCR reads. Of tens of thousands of clones in the sample, about 15% were seen once. The sample comprised blood. These receptors all stem from a female donor with papillary thyroid cancer or a benign thyroid nodule (not recorded which). Some clones in this sample may be carry-over from other donors' samples.

This clone was counted at least ten times. The chain carries TRBV6-2 or TRBV6-3 and TRBJ1-2; D unresolved. The germline V gene encodes CDR1 MNHEY and CDR2 SVGEGT. Trimming took 2 bases from V and 8 from J, leaving 9 bases between them. The CDR3 is made up of 12 amino acids. The CDR3 is CASSYPSDGYTF. The DNA of the CDR3 is TGTGCCAGCAGTTACCCCTCTGACGGCTACACCTTC.

This clone has ten or more counts. The chain uses TRBV12-3 or TRBV12-4 and TRBJ2-3; tentatively, D is TRBD2 (5 bases). Between the trimmed V and J ends, which lost 5 bases and 2 bases, there was a span of 11 bases. CDR3 length equals 14 residues. CDR3 residues: CASSHGLDTDTQYF. CDR3 nucleotides: TGTGCCAGCAGTCACGGACTGGACACAGATACGCAGTATTTT.

This clone was observed many times. CDR3 residues: CASSYLTGLQPQHF. The CDR3 nucleotides are TGTGCCAGCAGCTACTTAACAGGGCTGCAGCCCCAGCATTTT. The chain uses TRBV5-8 and TRBJ1-5, with D perhaps matching TRBD1 (6 bases). Germline V gives CDR1 SGHTS, CDR2 YDEGEE. V lost 3 bases and J lost 7, with 14 bases in between. The CDR3 runs 14 residues.

Details on this clone: One end of the junction does not line up with germline, which may come from a read error. The chain links TRBV12-3 or TRBV12-4 to TRBJ1-2; perhaps TRBD1 as D (5 bases). This CDR3 is 13 amino acids long. The CDR3 is CASCLGQNYGYTF. The CDR3 nucleotides read TGTGCCAGCTGTTTGGGGCAGAACTACGGCTACACCTTC.

This clone was detected ten times or more. Other DNA sequences of this sample code for an identical CDR3. The chain employs TRBV27 and TRBJ2-7; D is unresolved. The CDR3 runs 15 residues. The V end was cut by 6 bases, the J end by 2 bases, with 17 bases between. Looked up from germline, CDR1 is MNHEY and CDR2 is SMNVEV (reference sequence). The CDR3 sequence is CASRLNYAAPYEQYF. In DNA, the CDR3 is TGTGCCAGCAGACTGAACTACGCGGCCCCCTACGAGCAGTACTTC.

This clone was recorded many times. Being one base from a much bigger clone, this may be a read error. This same CDR3 is encoded by further DNA sequences in the sample. The gene calls are TRBV28 and TRBJ2-3; 7 nucleotides line up with TRBD1. The germline V gene has CDR1 MDHEN and CDR2 SYDVKM. The CDR3 is made up of 16 amino acids. Germline trimming cut 6 bases from V and 0 bases from J; bases unmatched to any gene: 9. This CDR3 is CASSPHAGGSTDTQYF. CDR3 in DNA: TGTGCCAGCAGCCCCCACGCAGGGGGTAGCACAGATACGCAGTATTTT.

This clone occurred once. The chain employs TRBV4-2 and TRBJ1-5, with D possibly matching TRBD1 (6 bases). Germline CDR1 is LGHNA and CDR2 is YNFKEQ. Trimming shortened V by 0 bases and J by 4 bases, and 13 bases separated the two germline ends. There are 16 residues in the CDR3. The CDR3 bases are TGTGCCAGCAGCCAAGACCGGGGGAGGGGGAATCAGCCCCAGCATTTT. It specifies CASSQDRGRGNQPQHF.

This clone appeared a few times. The V and J genes are TRBV6-1 and TRBJ2-2, with TRBD2 matching over 11 bases. The CDR3 covers 15 residues. J was trimmed by 4 bases and V by 2 bases; bases with no gene match: 0. Germline V CDR1 and CDR2: MNHNS, SASEGT. The CDR3, as DNA: TGTGCCAGCAGTGAACTAGCGGGAGGCACCGGGGAGCTGTTTTTT. Residues: CASSELAGGTGELFF.

Comment on this clone: The junction shows a germline mismatch at one end, possibly a read error. CDR3 sequence: CASSLDNGCTF. The DNA of the CDR3 is TGTGCCAGCTCACTCGACAATGGCTGCACCTTC. The rearrangement joins TRBV18 to TRBJ1-2; no clear D. This CDR3 is 11 amino acids long. Germline V gene sequence: CDR1 KGHSH, CDR2 LQKENI. Full variable domain (missing parts from reference TRBV18 and TRBJ1-2): NAGVMQNPRHLVRRRGQEARLRCSPMKGHSHVYWYRQLPEEGLKFMVYLQKENIIDESGMPKERFSAEFPKEGPSILRIQQVVRGDSAAYFCASSLDNGCTFGSGTRLTVV.

This clone has at least ten counts. The gene calls are TRBV5-1 and TRBJ2-3; TRBD2 matches 12 bases. Germline lookup yields CDR1 SGHRS and CDR2 YFSETQ. CDR3 length equals 15 residues. V was clipped by 3 bases and J by 5 bases; unmatched bases: 4. CDR3 residues: CASSSSGRVLDTQYF. CDR3 sequence (DNA): TGCGCCAGCAGCTCTAGCGGGAGGGTCTTAGATACGCAGTATTTT.

This clone was seen more than once but under ten times. The V call is TRBV6-2 or TRBV6-3, the J call TRBJ2-3; possibly TRBD1 for D (5 bases). Per the germline V gene, CDR1 is MNHEY and CDR2 is SVGEGT. Trimming pared 2 bases from V and 2 bases from J, leaving 11 bases between. The CDR3 is made up of 15 amino acids. In nucleotides, the CDR3 is TGTGCCAGCAGTTACGGAACAGGTTTCACAGATACGCAGTATTTT. It translates to CASSYGTGFTDTQYF.

This clone has ten or more counts. The gene calls are TRBV5-6 and TRBJ1-6; unclear D gene. Trimming cost V 2 bases and J 7 bases, with 7 bases left between them. Germline V gene lookup returns CDR1 SGHDT and CDR2 YYEEEE. CDR3 length equals 13 residues. CDR3 region: CASSLTGNSPLHF. CDR3 sequence (DNA): TGTGCCAGCAGCTTAACCGGGAATTCACCCCTCCACTTT.

This clone was counted many times. This sequence joins TRBV27 and TRBJ2-1; tentatively, D is TRBD2 (5 bases). The CDR3 spans 15 residues. Germline CDR1 reads MNHEY; CDR2 reads SMNVEV (reference sequence). V shed 3 bases and J shed 10 bases, with 19 bases lying between them. CDR3 loop: CASSFWRGRLQEQFF. CDR3 DNA sequence: TGTGCCAGCAGTTTTTGGCGAGGGCGTCTACAAGAGCAGTTCTTC.

This clone was counted many times. J is TRBJ2-7 and V is TRBV9; no clear D. The V gene's germline CDR1 is SGDLS and CDR2 YYNGEE. The CDR3 length is 13 residues. The V and J ends lost 3 bases and 0 bases respectively, with 7 bases between them. CDR3 in amino acids: CASSARNSYEQYF. As DNA, the CDR3 is TGTGCCAGCAGCGCCCGCAACTCCTACGAGCAGTACTTC.

This clone was seen many times. The chain recombines TRBV2 with TRBJ1-1, with D uncertain. The CDR3 length is 12 residues. Trimming pared 8 bases from V and 8 bases from J, leaving 15 bases between. Germline CDR1 and CDR2: SNHLY and FYNNEI. The CDR3 reads CASGLLGSEAFF. In DNA, the CDR3 is TGTGCCAGCGGCCTCCTGGGCTCAGAAGCTTTCTTT.

The rearrangement uses TRBV7-9 and TRBJ2-7; D is undetermined. The CDR3 runs to 15 residues. Germline CDR1 reads SEHNR; CDR2 reads FQNEAQ (reference sequence). V was clipped by 3 bases and J by 3 bases, with 15 bases between them. This CDR3 is CASSFMTWVRYEQYF. For the CDR3, the DNA is TGTGCCAGCAGCTTCATGACATGGGTGCGCTACGAGCAGTACTTC.

The sample holds many counts of this clone. This chain's CDR3 is CASSAWTSGSYEQYF. As DNA, the CDR3 is TGTGCCAGCAGCGCTTGGACTAGCGGGAGCTACGAGCAGTACTTC. The chain employs TRBV5-8 and TRBJ2-7; the match to TRBD2 covers 13 bases. V shed 4 bases and J 3 bases; nucleotides not matched to a gene: 4. This CDR3 has 15 amino acids. From germline, CDR1 is SGHTS and CDR2 YDEGEE.

This clone occurred once. This chain connects TRBV5-1 to TRBJ2-7; a possible D gene is TRBD2 (5 bases). The germline CDR1 and CDR2 sequences are SGHRS and YFSETQ. The CDR3 is made up of 15 amino acids. V lost 3 bases and J lost 5, with 18 bases in between. Here the CDR3 DNA reads TGCGCCAGCAGCTCCCACGGGGAGATGAGCAACGAGCAGTACTTC. It specifies CASSSHGEMSNEQYF.

This clone was seen ten or more times. The J gene is TRBJ2-2, the V gene TRBV20-1; D is possibly TRBD1 (6 bases). Looked up from germline, CDR1 is DFQATT and CDR2 is SNEGSKA (reference sequence). V lost 3 bases, J lost 3 bases, and 14 bases lay in between. The CDR3 has 15 amino acids. CDR3 residues: CSASSQGYDTGELFF. CDR3 nucleotides: TGCAGTGCTAGCTCACAGGGTTATGACACCGGGGAGCTGTTTTTT.

CDR3 coding DNA: TGCGCCAGCATCTTCAGAGCTATCGGGAGTGGGGGAGATACGCAGTATTTT. Protein sequence: CASIFRAIGSGGDTQYF. The rearrangement joins TRBV5-1 to TRBJ2-3, with a tentative D call TRBD2 (6 bases). CDR3 size: 17 residues. In germline, CDR1 is SGHRS, CDR2 YFSETQ. The germline V and J ends were trimmed by 6 bases and 5 bases, with 25 bases remaining between them.

This clone showed up many times. The rearrangement uses TRBV5-1 and TRBJ2-1, with TRBD2 matching 11 bases. Losses at the gene ends were 5 bases for V and 4 bases for J; bases not matched to a gene: 5. Germline V gives CDR1 SGHRS, CDR2 YFSETQ. This CDR3 spans 15 amino acids. The CDR3 loop reads CASSLGLAEYNEQFF. CDR3 nucleotides: TGCGCCAGCAGTCTGGGACTAGCGGAGTACAATGAGCAGTTCTTC.

This clone has a count of ten or more. The rearrangement uses TRBV11-2 and TRBJ2-1; either TRBD1 or TRBD2 may supply D (5 bases each). V dropped 2 bases and J dropped 5 bases, with 10 bases sitting between them. The CDR3 consists of 14 residues. Germline CDR1 reads SGHAT; CDR2 reads FQNNGV. This CDR3 is CASSLSGTNNEQFF. DNA of the CDR3: TGTGCCAGCAGCTTATCCGGGACCAACAATGAGCAGTTCTTC.

This clone was recorded at least ten times. V gene TRBV7-9 combines with J gene TRBJ2-1; TRBD1 matches at 7 bases. V lost 11 bases and J lost 4; bases outside the gene matches: 11. The CDR3 contains 14 residues. Germline values: CDR1 SEHNR, CDR2 FQNEAQ (reference sequence). The CDR3 nucleotides read TGTGCCTGCTCCGGGACAGTGATTTACAATGAGCAGTTCTTC. This translates into CACSGTVIYNEQFF.

This chain connects TRBV20-1 to TRBJ2-7; 8 bases match TRBD2. Germline CDR1 reads DFQATT; CDR2 reads SNEGSKA (reference sequence). The CDR3 spans 14 residues. V shed 4 bases and J 4 bases; nucleotides not matched to a gene: 9. The CDR3 nucleotides are TGCAGTGCTATAGATCCCGGGACTAGGTACGAGCAGTACTTC. It is translated as CSAIDPGTRYEQYF.

This clone occurred many times. This chain connects TRBV28 to TRBJ2-2; 8 nucleotides align to TRBD1. Trimming removed 6 bases from V and 4 bases from J; junction bases left unmatched: 7. The germline CDR1 and CDR2 sequences are MDHEN and SYDVKM. The length of the CDR3 is 15 residues. The CDR3 DNA reads TGTGCCAGCAGGCCCTCAGGGGGCATCACCGGGGAGCTGTTTTTT. Amino acids: CASRPSGGITGELFF.